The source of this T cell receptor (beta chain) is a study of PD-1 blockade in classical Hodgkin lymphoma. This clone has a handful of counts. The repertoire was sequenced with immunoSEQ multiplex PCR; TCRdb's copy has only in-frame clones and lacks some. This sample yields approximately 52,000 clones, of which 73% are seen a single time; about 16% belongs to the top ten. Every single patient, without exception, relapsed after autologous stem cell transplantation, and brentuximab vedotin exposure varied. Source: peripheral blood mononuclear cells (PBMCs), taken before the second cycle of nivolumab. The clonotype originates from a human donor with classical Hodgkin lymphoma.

CDR3 DNA sequence: TGTGCCAGCAGCCACCGCGGGGGCGCCTCGGACTACACCTTC. Amino acid sequence: CASSHRGGASDYTF. J is TRBJ1-2 and V is TRBV11-2, with D possibly being TRBD1 (6 bases). Germline lookup yields CDR1 SGHAT and CDR2 FQNNGV. The CDR3 consists of 14 residues. V lost 5 bases and J 10 bases, leaving 20 bases between the germline ends.